This T cell receptor (beta chain) was sequenced during a study of cytomegalovirus exposure and HLA in healthy donors. Trimming left V 3 bases short and J 5 bases short, with 10 bases between. CDR3 length equals 13 residues. Germline-derived CDR1 and CDR2 are GTSNPN and SVGIG (reference sequence). In the PCR, 60 Vbeta and 13 Jbeta primers were used. The repertoire was sequenced with immunoSEQ multiplex PCR; TCRdb's copy has only in-frame clones and lacks some. The table lists fewer than 150,000 clones, roughly 79% of them singletons. Sequencing input: PBMCs. This chain connects TRBV30 to TRBJ2-2, with a possible D match to TRBD1 (5 bases). This clonotype was sampled from a male donor in good health and CMV-seronegative. DNA of the CDR3: TGTGCCTGGAGCGCAGGGTTAACCGGGGAGCTGTTTTTT. Amino acid sequence: CAWSAGLTGELFF.